This is a list of T cell receptor beta chains from one sample in a study of T cell responses to AZD1222 COVID-19 vaccine. Using immunoSEQ multiplex PCR, the repertoire was profiled, and TCRdb retains in-frame clones only, with some absent. The sample contains 130,000 or so clones, just under 95% of which appear only once. Material: peripheral blood, obtained on day 0 of AZD1222 vaccination. The receptors were gathered from an adult in good health. Both conserved end residues are part of each CDR3. The D gene is left open where the match is weak. Clone size is not always given. Where it is, it says once, few, many or a class for expanded clones.

V gene: TRBV10-3; clone size: -; J gene: TRBJ2-1; D gene: -; CDR3 DNA: TGTGCCATCAGTGAAATCTGGTCGGGAGCGGAGGGAGGGGGCTACAATGAGCAGTTCTTC; CDR3 protein: CAISEIWSGAEGGGYNEQFF
V gene: TRBV6-2/TRBV6-3; clone size: -; J gene: TRBJ2-7; D gene: -; CDR3 DNA: TGTGCCAGCAGTTACCCTAGGGGCGAGCAGTACTTC; CDR3 protein: CASSYPRGEQYF
V gene: TRBV24-1; clone size: -; J gene: TRBJ2-2; D gene: -; CDR3 DNA: TGTGCCACCAGTGATTGGTTCGCCGGGGAGCTGTTTTTT; CDR3 protein: CATSDWFAGELFF
V gene: TRBV5-1; clone size: -; J gene: TRBJ2-2; D gene: -; CDR3 DNA: TGCGCCAGCAGCTTATGGAGTTTTGCGACGACCGGGGAGCTGTTTTTT; CDR3 protein: CASSLWSFATTGELFF
V gene: TRBV18; clone size: -; J gene: TRBJ1-2; D gene: TRBD1; CDR3 DNA: TGTGCCAGCTCACCTCTGGAGGAGGGGGCAGGCTACACCTTC; CDR3 protein: CASSPLEEGAGYTF
V gene: TRBV11-1; clone size: -; J gene: TRBJ2-7; D gene: -; CDR3 DNA: TGTGCCAGCAGCTCCCTATGGGTGTACGAGCAGTACTTC; CDR3 protein: CASSSLWVYEQYF
V gene: TRBV9; clone size: -; J gene: TRBJ1-1; D gene: -; CDR3 DNA: TGTGCCAGCACACGGGGACACTTGAACACTGAAGCTTTCTTT; CDR3 protein: CASTRGHLNTEAFF
V gene: TRBV9; clone size: -; J gene: TRBJ2-1; D gene: -; CDR3 DNA: TGTGCCAGCAGCCTATCACTATACAGTCGTAGTGGTGAGCAGTTCTTC; CDR3 protein: CASSLSLYSRSGEQFF
V gene: TRBV28; clone size: few; J gene: TRBJ1-3; D gene: -; CDR3 DNA: TGTGCCAGCAGTTTGTTGACGGATATTGGGGGTAACACCATATATTTT; CDR3 protein: CASSLLTDIGGNTIYF
V gene: TRBV15; clone size: -; J gene: TRBJ2-3; D gene: -; CDR3 DNA: TGTGCCACCAGCAGAGGTTCGGGGGGCACAGATACGCAGTATTTT; CDR3 protein: CATSRGSGGTDTQYF
V gene: TRBV3-1/TRBV3-2; clone size: once; J gene: TRBJ2-7; D gene: -; CDR3 DNA: TGTGCCAGCAGCCAAGATTTTTTAGGCTACGAGCAGTACTTC; CDR3 protein: CASSQDFLGYEQYF
V gene: TRBV12-2; clone size: once; J gene: TRBJ1-6; D gene: -; CDR3 DNA: TGTGCAAGTCGCTTCCTAGACCGGGGGCAGGGTAATTCACCCCTCCACTTT; CDR3 protein: CASRFLDRGQGNSPLHF
V gene: TRBV30; clone size: -; J gene: TRBJ1-2; D gene: -; CDR3 DNA: TGTGCCTGGAGTGAAAGAGGGGTTGGCTACACCTTC; CDR3 protein: CAWSERGVGYTF
V gene: TRBV28; clone size: few; J gene: TRBJ1-3; D gene: -; CDR3 DNA: TGTGCCAGCAGTCGGGACGGATACTCTGGAAACACCATATATTTT; CDR3 protein: CASSRDGYSGNTIYF
V gene: TRBV25-1; clone size: -; J gene: TRBJ1-2; D gene: -; CDR3 DNA: TGTGCCAGCACTGAAGCAGGGGCGTTTGATGGCTACACCTTC; CDR3 protein: CASTEAGAFDGYTF
V gene: TRBV6-6; clone size: -; J gene: TRBJ1-2; D gene: -; CDR3 DNA: TGTGCCAGCAGAGCGGACCACTATGGCTACACCTTC; CDR3 protein: CASRADHYGYTF
V gene: TRBV18; clone size: -; J gene: TRBJ2-1; D gene: -; CDR3 DNA: TGTGCCAGCTCTTCGGACCTTAACAATGAGCAGTTCTTC; CDR3 protein: CASSSDLNNEQFF
V gene: TRBV3-1/TRBV3-2; clone size: -; J gene: TRBJ1-1; D gene: TRBD1; CDR3 DNA: TGTGCCAGCAGCCTTATTATGGGACAGGGAAACACTGAAGCTTTCTTT; CDR3 protein: CASSLIMGQGNTEAFF
V gene: TRBV19; clone size: -; J gene: TRBJ1-4; D gene: -; CDR3 DNA: TGTGCCAGTAGTATACGGGGGCGTCCCTTTAATGAAAAACTGTTTTTT; CDR3 protein: CASSIRGRPFNEKLFF
V gene: TRBV18; clone size: -; J gene: TRBJ2-2; D gene: -; CDR3 DNA: TGTGCCAGCTCACCGGACAGACAGGTGCACACCGGGGAGCTGTTTTTT; CDR3 protein: CASSPDRQVHTGELFF